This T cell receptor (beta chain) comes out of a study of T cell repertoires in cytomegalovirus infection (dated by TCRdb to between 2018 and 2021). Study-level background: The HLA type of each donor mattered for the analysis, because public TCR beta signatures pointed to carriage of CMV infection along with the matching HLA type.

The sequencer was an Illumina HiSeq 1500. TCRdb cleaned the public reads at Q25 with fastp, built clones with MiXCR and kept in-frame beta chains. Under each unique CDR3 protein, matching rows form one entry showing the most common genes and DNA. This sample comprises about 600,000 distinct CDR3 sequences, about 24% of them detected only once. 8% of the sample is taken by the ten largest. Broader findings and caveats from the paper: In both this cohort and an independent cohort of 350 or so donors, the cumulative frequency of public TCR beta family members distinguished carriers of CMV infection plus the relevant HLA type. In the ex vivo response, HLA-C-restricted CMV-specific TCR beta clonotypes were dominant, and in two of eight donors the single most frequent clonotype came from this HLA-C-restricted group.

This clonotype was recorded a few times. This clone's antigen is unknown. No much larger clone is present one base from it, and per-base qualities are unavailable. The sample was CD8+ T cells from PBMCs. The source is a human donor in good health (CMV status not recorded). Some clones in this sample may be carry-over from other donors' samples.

The encoded CDR3 is CASSFSLDTLNTEAFF. The DNA reads TGTGCCAGCAGTTTTAGCCTGGACACCTTGAACACTGAAGCTTTCTTT. The rearrangement joined TRBV12-3 or TRBV12-4 to TRBJ1-1; matching of 5 bases hints at TRBD1 as the D gene. The CDR3 measures 16 amino acids from cysteine to phenylalanine. This entry keeps only the CDR3 DNA: 48 bases, framed from base 1. V loses 3 bases of germline sequence and J loses 0 bases, and the interval between the two ends is 14 bases.